These 15 T cell receptor beta chains originate from one sample sequenced in a study of tumor and adjacent non-tumor tissue in lung cancer. No cell sorting was done before RNA was extracted from the tissue. A modified ARM-PCR protocol with three rounds of nested PCR amplified TCRbeta. TCRdb re-derived calls from the multiplex PCR reads in MiXCR, one entry per CDR3 protein. The data show tens of thousands of distinct CDR3 sequences, about three fifths seen once. The sample was lung tumor tissue. The receptors were gathered from a man in his fifties or sixties with non-small cell lung cancer.

The J gene is TRBJ2-1, the V gene TRBV21-1; the table's D call, TRBD2, was not checked against the DNA. TRBV21-1 is noted as a pseudogene. This CDR3 region has 15 residues. The CDR3 spells CAISNSGSAYNEQFF. Written as DNA, the CDR3 is TGTGCCATCAGCAATAGCGGGAGTGCCTACAATGAGCAGTTCTTC.

As regards this clonotype: This CDR3 is missing its conserved last phenylalanine or tryptophan, likely due to a read error. The chain is built from TRBV12-3 or TRBV12-4 and TRBJ1-1, with 11 bases lining up with TRBD1. This CDR3 has 15 residues. J gave up 4 bases and V 11 bases, and 12 bases lay outside the gene matches. The CDR3, as DNA: TGTGCCGGCACCCATAGGGGGACAGGGGGCACTGAAGCTTTCCTT. Amino acids: CAGTHRGTGGTEAFL.

For this clonotype: One end of the junction does not line up with germline, which may come from a read error. The genes are TRBV11-3 and TRBJ2-3; 14 bases fit TRBD2. This CDR3 comprises 17 residues. Looked up from germline, CDR1 is SGHNT and CDR2 is YENEEA. In nucleotides, the CDR3 is TGTGCCAGTAGCTTAGGGACTAGCGGGGGCGCCACAGATACGCGGTATTTT. It specifies CASSLGTSGGATDTRYF.

To note about this clonotype: One junction end does not reproduce the germline sequence, and a read error may be involved. CDR3 protein: CASRRQGAPYELYF. The CDR3 DNA follows: TGTGCCAGCAGACGACAGGGGGCCCCCTATGAGCTGTACTTC. The gene calls are TRBV5-6 and TRBJ2-7, with 10 bases aligning to TRBD1. CDR1 and CDR2 from the germline V gene are SGHDT and YYEEEE. This CDR3 spans 14 amino acids.

This clonotype was seen ten or more times. This chain links TRBV6-1 with TRBJ2-5, with a possible D match to TRBD2 (6 bases). Germline loops: CDR1 MNHNS, CDR2 SASEGT. CDR3 length: 16 residues. V lost 4 bases to trimming and J lost 2 bases, with 17 bases between them. The CDR3 region has the DNA TGTGCCAGCAGTGGGGGGGAGGCGGGCCGACAAGAGACCCAGTACTTC. Amino acids: CASSGGEAGRQETQYF.

V usage is TRBV13 and J usage is TRBJ2-1, with unresolved D. CDR1 and CDR2 (germline): PRHDT, FYEKMQ (reference sequence). V gave up 3 bases and J gave up 1 base, with 10 bases separating them. This CDR3 spans 15 amino acids. Here the CDR3 DNA reads TGTGCCAGCAGCTTGGGTGGGGTATCCTACAATGAGCAGTTCTTC. Translation: CASSLGGVSYNEQFF.

This clonotype was observed a few times. The chain has TRBV5-4 and TRBJ2-1; D might be TRBD1 or TRBD2, each matching 6 bases. CDR1 and CDR2 from the germline V gene are SGHNT and YYREEE (reference sequence). With 6 bases removed from V and 7 bases from J, the gap between germline ends came to 11 bases. The CDR3 runs to 12 residues. Here the CDR3 DNA reads TGTGCCAGCAACCGAGGGGGGAATGAGCAGTTCTTC. Translated: CASNRGGNEQFF.

Of note for this clonotype: A read error may produce the germline difference seen at one junction end. The rearrangement uses TRBV2 and TRBJ2-5; 9 bases line up with TRBD2. CDR1 is SNHLY and CDR2 is FYNNEI in the germline V gene. CDR3 size: 15 residues. The CDR3 DNA is TGTGTCAGCACTGAAATGGGACTAGCAAGAGAGACCCAGTACTTC. It specifies CVSTEMGLARETQYF.

Notes on this clonotype: A clone one base away is much larger, so this may be a read error. The chain has TRBV10-3 and TRBJ2-3, with a weak D call TRBD2 (6 bases). V dropped 10 bases and J dropped 5 bases, with 19 bases sitting between them. Germline V gene lookup returns CDR1 ENHRY and CDR2 SYGVKD. The CDR3 covers 14 residues. The CDR3 spells CASRAGFPRDTQYF. The CDR3 DNA reads TGTGCCAGCAGGGCGGGGTTTCCTCGAGATACGCAGTATTTT.

Regarding this clonotype: The junction shows a germline mismatch at one end, possibly a read error. The rearrangement joins TRBV6-1 to TRBJ1-6, with 9 bases matching TRBD1. CDR1 MNHNS and CDR2 SASEGT come from the germline V gene. There are 13 residues in the CDR3. As DNA, the CDR3 is TGTGCCAGCGGGGACAGGGACAATTCACCCATCCACTTT. This gives the protein CASGDRDNSPIHF.

The sample holds one count of this clonotype. One end of the junction varies from germline; a read error may be responsible. The chain uses TRBV11-1 and TRBJ2-3; weak D call: TRBD2 (6 bases). Germline values: CDR1 SGHAT, CDR2 FQDESV (reference sequence). This CDR3 region has 13 residues. CDR3 protein: CASSQGGADMQYF. CDR3 nucleotide sequence: TGTGCCAGTAGCCAAGGAGGGGCGGATATGCAGTATTTT.

To note about this clonotype: Being one base from a much bigger clone, this may be a read error. The rearrangement uses TRBV28 and TRBJ1-5; D is undetermined. The CDR3 covers 12 residues. Germline assignment: CDR1 MDHEN and CDR2 SYDVKM. Trimming stripped 6 bases from V and 10 bases from J, with 13 bases between. In DNA, the CDR3 is TGTGCCAGCAGGCCAACTGGCCGACCCCAGCATTTT. Its translation is CASRPTGRPQHF.

On this clonotype itself: One end of the junction varies from germline; a read error may be responsible. The V call is TRBV7-8, the J call TRBJ2-1, with TRBD2 matching 10 bases. The CDR3 loop spans 16 amino acids. The V gene's germline CDR1 is SGHVS and CDR2 FQNEAQ. CDR3 DNA: TGTGCCAGCAGCGCTTCTAGCGGGGGCCCTATATATGAGCAGTTCTTT. Its translation is CASSASSGGPIYEQFF. The full variable domain, with the rest looked up from reference TRBV7-8 and TRBJ2-1, is GAGVSQSPRYKVAKRGQDVALRCDPISGHVSLFWYQQALGQGPEFLTYFQNEAQLDKSGLPSDRFFAERPEGSVSTLKIQRTQQEDSAVYLCASSASSGGPIYEQFFGPGTRLTVL.

This clonotype was recorded once. The V gene is TRBV10-2, the J gene TRBJ1-4; D is perhaps TRBD1 (6 bases). Germline-derived CDR1 and CDR2 are WSHSY and SAAADI. This CDR3 has 15 amino acids. V lost 10 bases, J lost 4 bases, and 19 bases lay in between. The CDR3 nucleotides are TGCGCCATAAACGGCAGGGGACCCGGTAATGAAAAACTGTTTTTT. It specifies CAINGRGPGNEKLFF.

As to this clonotype: Sequence at one end of the junction differs from germline and may be a read error. The chain employs TRBV20-1 and TRBJ1-1, with a possible D match to TRBD1 (5 bases). CDR3 size: 13 residues. Germline loops: CDR1 DFQATT, CDR2 SNEGSKA (reference sequence). CDR3 DNA sequence: TGCGGTGCTAGAGACGGGACGGATACTGAAGCTTTCTTT. Translating it yields CGARDGTDTEAFF.